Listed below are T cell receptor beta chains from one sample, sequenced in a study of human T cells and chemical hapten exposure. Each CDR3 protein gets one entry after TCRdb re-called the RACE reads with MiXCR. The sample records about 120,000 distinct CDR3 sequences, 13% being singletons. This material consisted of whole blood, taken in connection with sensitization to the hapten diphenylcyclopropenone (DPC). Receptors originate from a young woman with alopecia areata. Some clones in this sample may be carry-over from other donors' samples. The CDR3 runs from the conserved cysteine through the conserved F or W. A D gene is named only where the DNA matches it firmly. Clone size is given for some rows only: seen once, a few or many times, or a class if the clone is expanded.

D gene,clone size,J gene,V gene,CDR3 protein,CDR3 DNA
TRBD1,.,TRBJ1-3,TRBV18,CASSPSIRGRTGNTIYF,TGTGCCAGCTCACCCTCCATCAGGGGGAGGACTGGAAACACCATATATTTT
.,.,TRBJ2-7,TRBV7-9,CASSLALQPYEQYF,TGTGCCAGCAGCTTAGCCTTACAGCCCTACGAGCAGTACTTC
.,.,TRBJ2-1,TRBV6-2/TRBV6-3,CASSYDHEQFF,TGTGCCAGCAGTTACGATCATGAGCAGTTCTTC
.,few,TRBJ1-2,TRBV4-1,CASSQEAGFDYGYTF,TGCGCCAGCAGCCAAGAAGCAGGGTTTGACTATGGCTACACCTTC
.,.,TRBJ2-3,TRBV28,CASSPSGTGDTDTQYF,TGTGCCAGCAGTCCCTCCGGGACTGGTGACACAGATACGCAGTATTTT
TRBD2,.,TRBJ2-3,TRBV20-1,CSAPDELAGSSDTQYF,TGCAGTGCCCCGGACGAGCTAGCGGGGAGCTCAGATACGCAGTATTTT
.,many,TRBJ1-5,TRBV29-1,CSVGQGNQPQHF,TGCAGCGTTGGGCAGGGTAATCAGCCCCAGCATTTT
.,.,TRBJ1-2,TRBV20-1,CSVLLPKGGYAF,TGCAGTGTCCTTCTGCCCAAGGGGGGCTACGCCTTC
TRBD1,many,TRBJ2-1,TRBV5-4,CASSLGRDREKFF,TGTGCCAGCAGCTTAGGCCGGGACAGGGAAAAGTTCTTC
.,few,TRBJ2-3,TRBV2,CASSEAPRNTQYF,TGTGCCAGCAGTGAAGCACCACGGAATACGCAGTATTTT
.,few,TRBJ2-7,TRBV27,CASSVGQTSYEQYF,TGTGCCAGCAGTGTCGGACAGACCTCCTACGAGCAGTACTTC
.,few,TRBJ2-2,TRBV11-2,CASSFLVHYNTGELFF,TGTGCCAGCAGCTTTTTGGTCCACTATAACACCGGGGAGCTGTTTTTT
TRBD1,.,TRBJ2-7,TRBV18,CASSASTGQRYEQYF,TGTGCCAGCTCAGCATCGACAGGGCAACGCTACGAGCAGTACTTC
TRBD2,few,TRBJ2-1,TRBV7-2,CASSAGGGPGREQFF,TGTGCCAGCAGCGCCGGCGGGGGGCCAGGGCGGGAGCAGTTCTTC
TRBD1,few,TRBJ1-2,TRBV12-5,CASAQLRRGQGRHYGYTF,TGTGCTAGTGCCCAATTACGCAGGGGACAGGGTCGCCACTATGGCTACACCTTC
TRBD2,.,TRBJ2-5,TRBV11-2,CASSLRLAGPQETQYF,TGTGCCAGCAGCTTACGACTAGCGGGGCCACAAGAGACCCAGTACTTC